What follows is one TCR beta chain and its context. The antigen remains unidentified. Germline-derived CDR1 and CDR2 are SGHTA and FQGTGA. CDR3 length: 15 residues. The ends lost 4 bases at V and 3 bases at J; junction bases unmatched: 3. This record belongs to a study of vaccination effects on CD4 cells after COVID-19. Study-level findings and limits: Among infection- and vaccine-induced clones, marked clonal contraction occurred late after vaccination.

TCRdb keeps only in-frame clones here, not all; method: immunoSEQ multiplex PCR. This sample has approximately 70,000 clones, with about 80% found just once. Expansion of antigen-specific CD4+ T cells with viral peptide pools was carried out by the ViraFEST assay before sequencing. Subsequent to 10 days of culture, CD4+ T cells were isolated. The participants, recipients of two vaccine doses, got either BNT162b2 or mRNA-1273. Nucleocapsid antibodies were negative in the vaccine recipients, who had never had SARS-CoV-2 infection. Each culture well received a few million PBMC. These cells were then cultured in IMDM with around 9.6 IU/ml IL-2 and 7.5 to 10 ug/ml peptides. Cells had half their medium changed to IL-2 medium on days 3 and 7.

This sequence originates from a human donor who received a COVID-19 vaccine. The starting material was CD4+ T cells from PBMCs cultured with HCoV-OC43 spike peptides, obtained after COVID-19 vaccination. Subset: HCoV-OC43 spike overlapping peptide pool stimulation. The V gene is TRBV7-3, the J gene TRBJ2-3; TRBD2 matches 11 bases. The DNA of the CDR3 is TGTGCCAGCAGCTACACTAGCGGGGGTACAGATACGCAGTATTTT. Amino acid sequence: CASSYTSGGTDTQYF. Full variable domain (missing parts from reference TRBV7-3 and TRBJ2-3): GAGVSQTPSNKVTEKGKYVELRCDPISGHTALYWYRQSLGQGPEFLIYFQGTGAADDSGLPNDRFFAVRPEGSVSTLKIQRTERGDSAVYLCASSYTSGGTDTQYFGPGTRLTVL.